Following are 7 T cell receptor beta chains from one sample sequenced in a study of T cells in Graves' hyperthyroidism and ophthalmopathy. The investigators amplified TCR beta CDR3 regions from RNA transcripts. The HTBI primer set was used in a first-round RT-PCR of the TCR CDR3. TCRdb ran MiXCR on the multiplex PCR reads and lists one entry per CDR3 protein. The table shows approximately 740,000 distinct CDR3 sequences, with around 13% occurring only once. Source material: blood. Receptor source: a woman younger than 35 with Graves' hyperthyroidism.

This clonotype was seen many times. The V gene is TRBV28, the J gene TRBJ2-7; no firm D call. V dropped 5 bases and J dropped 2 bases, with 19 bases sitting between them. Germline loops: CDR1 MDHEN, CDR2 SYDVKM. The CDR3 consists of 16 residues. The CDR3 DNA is TGTGCCAGCAGTCCCCTGTGGTCCCAACGAACCTACGAGCAGTACTTC. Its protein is CASSPLWSQRTYEQYF.

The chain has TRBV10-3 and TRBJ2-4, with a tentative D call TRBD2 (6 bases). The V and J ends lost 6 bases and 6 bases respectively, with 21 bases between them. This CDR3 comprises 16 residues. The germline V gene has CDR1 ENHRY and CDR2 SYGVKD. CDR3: CAISPDGGASGNIQYF. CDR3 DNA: TGTGCCATCAGCCCGGACGGCGGGGCGAGTGGAAACATTCAGTACTTC.

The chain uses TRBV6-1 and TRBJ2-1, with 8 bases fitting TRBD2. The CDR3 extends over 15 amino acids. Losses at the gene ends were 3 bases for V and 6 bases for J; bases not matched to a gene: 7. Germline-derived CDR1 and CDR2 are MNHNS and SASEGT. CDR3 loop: CASSDPSGRGNEQFF. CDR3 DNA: TGTGCCAGCAGTGACCCCAGCGGGAGAGGCAATGAGCAGTTCTTC.

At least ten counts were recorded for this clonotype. This CDR3 reads CASSLLGAGAPEAFF. The DNA for the CDR3 is TGTGCCAGCAGCTTATTAGGGGCAGGGGCGCCCGAAGCTTTCTTT. The chain uses TRBV13 and TRBJ1-1, with D possibly matching TRBD1 (6 bases). From germline, CDR1 is PRHDT and CDR2 FYEKMQ (reference sequence). CDR3 length: 15 amino acids. V gave up 2 bases and J gave up 8 bases, with 18 bases separating them.

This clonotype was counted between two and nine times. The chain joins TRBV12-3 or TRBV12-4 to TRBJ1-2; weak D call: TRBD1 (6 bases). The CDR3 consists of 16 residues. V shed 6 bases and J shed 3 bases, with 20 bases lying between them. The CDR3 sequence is CASSPGGRGPDYGYTF. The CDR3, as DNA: TGTGCCAGCAGCCCCGGGGGGCGCGGTCCAGACTATGGCTACACCTTC.

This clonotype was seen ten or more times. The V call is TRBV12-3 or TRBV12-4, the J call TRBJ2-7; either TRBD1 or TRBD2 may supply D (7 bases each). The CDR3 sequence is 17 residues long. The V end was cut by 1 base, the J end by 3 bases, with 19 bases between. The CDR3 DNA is TGTGCCAGCAGTTTAGGTCTTGGCCAGGGGGGGATCTACGAGCAGTACTTC. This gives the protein CASSLGLGQGGIYEQYF.

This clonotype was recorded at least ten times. For the CDR3, the DNA is TGTGCCAGCAGTTTATGGGGCGGGACCTCCTACAATGAGCAGTTCTTC. Its protein is CASSLWGGTSYNEQFF. The rearrangement uses TRBV12-3 or TRBV12-4 and TRBJ2-1, with D possibly TRBD2 on 6 matching bases. V lost 2 bases, J lost 0 bases, and 11 bases lay in between. The CDR3 consists of 16 residues.